The clone carrying this TCR beta chain was seen more than once but under ten times. What it binds is unknown. The V end was cut by 1 base, the J end by 1 base, with 3 bases between. The germline V gene encodes CDR1 SGHDT and CDR2 YYEEEE. The CDR3 runs to 14 residues. This specimen comes from a study of cytomegalovirus exposure and HLA in healthy donors. Findings of the study overall: In a later analysis, parvovirus B19, influenza, CMV and Epstein-Barr virus appeared linked to several top co-occurrence clusters. Accounts indicate the classifier identified cytomegalovirus status with strong specificity and sensitivity. Most CMV-associated TCR beta chains appeared HLA-restricted in a later analysis.

The PCR ran on 60 Vbeta and 13 Jbeta primers. Profiled with immunoSEQ multiplex PCR; TCRdb holds only in-frame clones, not every one. The table shows roughly 160,000 clones, with roughly 80% occurring only once. The specimen was PBMCs. V usage is TRBV5-6 and J usage is TRBJ2-6, with D hard to call. The sequence came from a man aged 25-40 years in good health and CMV-seropositive. The CDR3 sequence: CASSLLSGANVLTF. For the CDR3, the DNA is TGTGCCAGCAGCTTGCTTTCTGGGGCCAACGTCCTGACTTTC.